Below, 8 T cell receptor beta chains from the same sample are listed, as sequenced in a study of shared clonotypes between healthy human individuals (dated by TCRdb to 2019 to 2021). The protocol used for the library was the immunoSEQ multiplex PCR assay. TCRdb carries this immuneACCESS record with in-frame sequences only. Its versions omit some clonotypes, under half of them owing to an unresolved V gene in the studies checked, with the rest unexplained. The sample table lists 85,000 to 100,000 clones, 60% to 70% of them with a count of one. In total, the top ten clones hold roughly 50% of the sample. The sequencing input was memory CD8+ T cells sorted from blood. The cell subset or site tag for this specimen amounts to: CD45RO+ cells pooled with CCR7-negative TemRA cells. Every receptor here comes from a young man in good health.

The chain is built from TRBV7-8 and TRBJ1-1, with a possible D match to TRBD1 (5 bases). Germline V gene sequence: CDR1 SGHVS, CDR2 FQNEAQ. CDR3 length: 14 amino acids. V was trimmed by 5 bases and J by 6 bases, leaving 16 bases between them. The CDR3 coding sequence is TGTGCCAGCAGCCCACGGGACCGACTGGCTGAAGCTTTCTTT. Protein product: CASSPRDRLAEAFF.

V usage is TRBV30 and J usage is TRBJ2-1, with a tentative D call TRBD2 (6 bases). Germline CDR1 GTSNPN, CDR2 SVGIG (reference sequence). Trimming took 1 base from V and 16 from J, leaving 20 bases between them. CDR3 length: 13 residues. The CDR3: CAWSGVSGLGGFF. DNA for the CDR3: TGTGCCTGGAGTGGGGTTAGCGGTCTTGGAGGTTTCTTC.

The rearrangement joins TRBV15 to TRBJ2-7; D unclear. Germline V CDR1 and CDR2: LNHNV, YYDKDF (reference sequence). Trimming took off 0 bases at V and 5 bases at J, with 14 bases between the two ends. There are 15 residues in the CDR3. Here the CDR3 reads CATSRDHPLRDEQYF. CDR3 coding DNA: TGTGCCACCAGCAGAGACCACCCTTTACGGGACGAGCAGTACTTC.

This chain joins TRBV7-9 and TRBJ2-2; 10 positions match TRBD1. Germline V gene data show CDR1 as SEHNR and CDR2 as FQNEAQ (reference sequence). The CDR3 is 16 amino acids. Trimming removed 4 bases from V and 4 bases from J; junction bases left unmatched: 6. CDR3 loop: CASSSTGQGGTGELFF. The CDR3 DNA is TGTGCCAGCAGCTCTACAGGACAGGGGGGCACCGGGGAGCTGTTTTTT.

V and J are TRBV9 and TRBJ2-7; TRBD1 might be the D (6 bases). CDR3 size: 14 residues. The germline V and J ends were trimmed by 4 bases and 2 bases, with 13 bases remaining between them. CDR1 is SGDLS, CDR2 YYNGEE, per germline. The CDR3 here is CASSTSGEPYEQYF. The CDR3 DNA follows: TGTGCCAGCAGCACGTCAGGGGAGCCCTACGAGCAGTACTTC.

The CDR3 DNA sequence: TGTGCCAGCAGTTTGATGGGGGGGAGAGAGCAGTACTTC. It yields the protein CASSLMGGREQYF. The J gene is TRBJ2-7, the V gene TRBV28; 7 bases are a match to TRBD2. There are 13 residues in the CDR3. V lost 3 bases to trimming and J lost 7 bases; unmatched junction nucleotides: 6. Per the germline V gene, CDR1 is MDHEN and CDR2 is SYDVKM.

The DNA for the CDR3 is TGTGCCAGCAGTGACCCAGATTATGAGCAGTTCTTC. This translates into CASSDPDYEQFF. This chain joins TRBV25-1 and TRBJ2-1; D call uncertain. With 3 bases removed from V and 8 bases from J, the gap between germline ends came to 8 bases. Germline CDR1 is MGHDK and CDR2 is SYGVNS. The CDR3 extends over 12 amino acids.

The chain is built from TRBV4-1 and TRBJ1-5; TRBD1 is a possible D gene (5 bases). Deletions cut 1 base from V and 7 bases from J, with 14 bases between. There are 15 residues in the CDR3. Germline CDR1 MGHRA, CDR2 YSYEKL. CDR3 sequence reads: CASSQVWGVRQPQHF. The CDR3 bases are TGCGCCAGCAGCCAAGTATGGGGGGTTCGACAGCCCCAGCATTTT.